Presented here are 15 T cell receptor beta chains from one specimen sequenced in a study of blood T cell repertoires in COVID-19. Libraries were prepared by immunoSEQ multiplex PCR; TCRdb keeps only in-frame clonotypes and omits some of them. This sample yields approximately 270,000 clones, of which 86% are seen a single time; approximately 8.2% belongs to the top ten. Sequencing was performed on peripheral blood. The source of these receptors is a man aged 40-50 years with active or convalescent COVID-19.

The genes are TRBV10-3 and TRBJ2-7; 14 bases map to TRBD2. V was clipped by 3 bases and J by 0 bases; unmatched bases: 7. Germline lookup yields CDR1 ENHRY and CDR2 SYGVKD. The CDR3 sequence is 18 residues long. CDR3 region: CAISDPGTSGGSSYEQYF. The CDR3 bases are TGTGCCATCAGTGACCCCGGGACTAGCGGGGGTAGCTCCTACGAGCAGTACTTC.

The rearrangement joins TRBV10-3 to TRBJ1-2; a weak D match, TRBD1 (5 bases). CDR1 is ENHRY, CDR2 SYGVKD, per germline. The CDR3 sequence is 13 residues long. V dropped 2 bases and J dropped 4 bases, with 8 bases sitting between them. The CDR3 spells CAISEQGSYGYTF. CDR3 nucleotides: TGTGCCATCAGTGAGCAGGGATCCTATGGCTACACCTTC.

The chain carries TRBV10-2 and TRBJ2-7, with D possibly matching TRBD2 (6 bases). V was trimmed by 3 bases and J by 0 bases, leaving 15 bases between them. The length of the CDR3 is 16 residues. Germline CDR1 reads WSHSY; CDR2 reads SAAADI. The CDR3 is CASSDYRAGSSYEQYF. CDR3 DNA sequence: TGCGCCAGCAGTGACTACCGGGCGGGGTCCTCCTACGAGCAGTACTTC.

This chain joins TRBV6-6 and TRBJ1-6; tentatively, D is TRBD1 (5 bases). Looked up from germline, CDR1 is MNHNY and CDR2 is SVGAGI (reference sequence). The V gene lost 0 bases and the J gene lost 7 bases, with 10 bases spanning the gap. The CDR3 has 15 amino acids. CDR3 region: CASSYSQGRNSPLHF. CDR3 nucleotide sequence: TGTGCCAGCAGTTACTCCCAGGGTCGGAATTCACCCCTCCACTTT.

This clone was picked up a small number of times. The DNA for the CDR3 is TGTGCCAGCAGTTCGGGGGATACCACCGGGGAGCTGTTTTTT. Translation: CASSSGDTTGELFF. This chain uses TRBV6-2 or TRBV6-3 with TRBJ2-2; the D gene is possibly TRBD2 (6 bases). Trimming removed 4 bases from V and 4 bases from J, with 10 bases in between. CDR1 MNHEY and CDR2 SVGEGT come from the germline V gene. The CDR3 sequence is 14 residues long.

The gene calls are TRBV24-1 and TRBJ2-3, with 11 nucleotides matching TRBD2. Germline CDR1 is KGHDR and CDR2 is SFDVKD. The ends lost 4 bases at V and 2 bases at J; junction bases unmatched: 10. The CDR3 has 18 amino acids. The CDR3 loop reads CATSDPRTSGLNTDTQYF. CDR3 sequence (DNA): TGTGCCACCAGTGACCCCCGGACTAGCGGGCTTAACACAGATACGCAGTATTTT.

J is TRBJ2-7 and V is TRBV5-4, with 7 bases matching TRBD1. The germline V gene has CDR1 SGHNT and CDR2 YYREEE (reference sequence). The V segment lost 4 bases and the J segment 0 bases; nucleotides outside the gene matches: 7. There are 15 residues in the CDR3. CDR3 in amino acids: CASSPGTVSSYEQYF. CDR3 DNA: TGTGCCAGCAGCCCTGGGACAGTAAGCTCCTACGAGCAGTACTTC.

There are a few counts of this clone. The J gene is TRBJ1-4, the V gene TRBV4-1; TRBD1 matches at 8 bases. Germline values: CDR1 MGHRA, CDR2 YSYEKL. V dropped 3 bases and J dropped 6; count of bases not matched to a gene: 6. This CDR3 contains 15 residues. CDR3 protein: CASSQIQGGDEKLFF. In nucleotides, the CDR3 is TGCGCCAGCAGCCAGATACAGGGGGGTGATGAAAAACTGTTTTTT.

The CDR3 DNA sequence: TGTGCCAGCAGCCAAGATCTGTTTACTCAAGAGACCCAGTACTTC. As protein: CASSQDLFTQETQYF. The chain has TRBV14 and TRBJ2-5; D not certain. The germline V gene has CDR1 SGHDN and CDR2 FVKESK. V lost 0 bases to trimming and J lost 2 bases, with 10 bases between them. The CDR3 loop spans 15 amino acids.

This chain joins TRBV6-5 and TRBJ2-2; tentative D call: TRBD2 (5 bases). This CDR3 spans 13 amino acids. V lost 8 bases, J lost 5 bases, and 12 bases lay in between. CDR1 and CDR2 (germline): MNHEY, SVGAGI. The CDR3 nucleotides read TGTGCCAGCCAAGAACTAGGGACCGGGGAGCTGTTTTTT. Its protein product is CASQELGTGELFF.

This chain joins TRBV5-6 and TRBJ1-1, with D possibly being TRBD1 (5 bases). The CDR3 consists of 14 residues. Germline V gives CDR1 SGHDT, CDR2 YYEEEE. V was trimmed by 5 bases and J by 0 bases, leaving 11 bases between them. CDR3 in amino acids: CASSVGGVNTEAFF. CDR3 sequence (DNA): TGTGCCAGCAGTGTTGGGGGGGTGAACACTGAAGCTTTCTTT.

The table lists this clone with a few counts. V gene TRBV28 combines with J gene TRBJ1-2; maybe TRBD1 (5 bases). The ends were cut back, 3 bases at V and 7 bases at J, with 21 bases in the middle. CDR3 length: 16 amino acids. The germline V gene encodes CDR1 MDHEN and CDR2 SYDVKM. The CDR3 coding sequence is TGTGCCAGCAGTTTCAATCAGTGGGGCAGACACGGTGGCTACACCTTC. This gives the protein CASSFNQWGRHGGYTF.

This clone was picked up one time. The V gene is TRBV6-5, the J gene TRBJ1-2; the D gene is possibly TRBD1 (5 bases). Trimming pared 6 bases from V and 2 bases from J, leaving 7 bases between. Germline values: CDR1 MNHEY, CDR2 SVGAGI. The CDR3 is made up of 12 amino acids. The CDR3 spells CASSRANYGYTF. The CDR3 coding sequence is TGTGCCAGCAGCAGGGCCAACTATGGCTACACCTTC.

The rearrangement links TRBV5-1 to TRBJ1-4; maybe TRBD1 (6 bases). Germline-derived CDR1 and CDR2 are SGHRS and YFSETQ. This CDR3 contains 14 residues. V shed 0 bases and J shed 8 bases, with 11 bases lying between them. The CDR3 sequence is CASSLVGAGEKLFF. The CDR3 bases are TGCGCCAGCAGCTTGGTGGGGGCAGGGGAAAAACTGTTTTTT.

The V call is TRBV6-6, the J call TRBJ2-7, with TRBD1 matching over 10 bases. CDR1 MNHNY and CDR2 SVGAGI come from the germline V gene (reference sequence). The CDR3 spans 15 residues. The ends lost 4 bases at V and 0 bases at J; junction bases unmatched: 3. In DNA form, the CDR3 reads TGTGCCAGCAGTTCCGGGACAGGGGTCTCCTACGAGCAGTACTTC. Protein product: CASSSGTGVSYEQYF.